This T cell receptor beta chain was identified in a study of shared clonotypes between healthy human individuals. Per the germline V gene, CDR1 is SGHAT and CDR2 is FQNNGV. The CDR3 covers 14 residues. V trimming: 5 bases; J trimming: 9 bases; junction bases outside the gene matches: 9. This clone came up a few times. Its antigen is not identified. Method: immunoSEQ multiplex PCR; TCRdb's copy keeps in-frame clones and lacks some. The data hold about 560,000 clones, with roughly 72% observed a single time. Findings of the study overall: Clonotype sharing levels among donors were expected to vary with sequencing depth.

This chain links TRBV11-2 with TRBJ2-1, with TRBD2 matching over 8 bases. Sequencing was performed on PBMCs. This clonotype was obtained from a woman in her forties in good health. Some clones in this sample may be carry-over from other donors' samples. In DNA form, the CDR3 reads TGTGCCAGCAGCGGCATCACAGCGGGAGTTGAGCAGTTCTTC. It translates to CASSGITAGVEQFF.